Listed here is a single TCR beta chain. Its specificity is not known. This record comes from a study of cytomegalovirus exposure and HLA in healthy donors. Study outcomes and limitations: A further, later analysis showed that HLA-associated TCR beta chains (compared with equally common others) were more clonally expanded. CMV serostatus was the only immune exposure information that was available. Looking again later, the authors saw that most CMV-associated TCR beta chains seemed HLA-restricted. Overall, some 160 TCR beta chains were annotated as cytomegalovirus-associated.

The PCR ran on 60 Vbeta and 13 Jbeta primers. Sequencing used immunoSEQ multiplex PCR; TCRdb keeps in-frame clones, though not all of them. The table includes about 140,000 clones, approximately 72% detected once. V lost 4 bases and J lost 0; bases outside the gene matches: 3. Germline V lookup: CDR1 SGHRS, CDR2 YFSETQ. The CDR3 length is 16 residues. V and J are TRBV5-1 and TRBJ2-6, with 8 nucleotides matching TRBD1. Specimen: PBMCs. The sequence was obtained from an older woman in good health and CMV-seronegative. The CDR3 nucleotides read TGCGCCAGCAGCCGACAGGGGCCCTCTGGGGCCAACGTCCTGACTTTC. Its translation: CASSRQGPSGANVLTF.